Listed here are 3 T cell receptor beta chains from one sample, sequenced in a study of CD8 T cells in ankylosing spondylitis. TCRdb reanalysed the 5' RACE reads using MiXCR and keeps one entry per CDR3 protein. The data show roughly 200,000 distinct CDR3 sequences, 9.5% to 15% seen once. Sequenced input: blood, either unsorted or a sorted T cell fraction (not recorded which). The receptors were gathered from a male donor with ankylosing spondylitis or in good health (not recorded which).

The chain recombines TRBV10-3 with TRBJ1-2, with a weak D call TRBD1 (5 bases). V lost 4 bases to trimming and J lost 4 bases, with 16 bases between them. This CDR3 is built from 15 residues. CDR1 is ENHRY and CDR2 is SYGVKD in the germline V gene. DNA for the CDR3: TGTGCCATCAGTGTAGGGGCCGAGGTGGTCTATGGCTACACCTTC. Protein product: CAISVGAEVVYGYTF.

This chain links TRBV2 with TRBJ2-7; tentatively, D is TRBD1 (6 bases). CDR1 and CDR2 (germline): SNHLY, FYNNEI. This CDR3 has 14 residues. Trimming took off 7 bases at V and 2 bases at J, with 15 bases between the two ends. As DNA, the CDR3 is TGTGCCAGCACCGGCAGGGGATACACCTACGAGCAGTACTTC. Its protein product is CASTGRGYTYEQYF. Combining the CDR3 with reference TRBV2 and TRBJ2-7 gives the whole variable domain EPEVTQTPSHQVTQMGQEVILRCVPISNHLYFYWYRQILGQKVEFLVSFYNNEISEKSEIFDDQFSVERPDGSNFTLKIRSTKLEDSAMYFCASTGRGYTYEQYFGPGTRLTVT.

This clonotype was seen a handful of times. The V and J genes are TRBV5-8 and TRBJ2-5; D may be TRBD1 or TRBD2 (5 bases each). The CDR3 runs 14 residues. Deletions cut 6 bases from V and 4 bases from J, with 16 bases between. CDR1 and CDR2 from the germline V gene are SGHTS and YDEGEE. DNA of the CDR3: TGTGCCAGCAACCAAATGGGACCACCAGAGACCCAGTACTTC. It is translated as CASNQMGPPETQYF.